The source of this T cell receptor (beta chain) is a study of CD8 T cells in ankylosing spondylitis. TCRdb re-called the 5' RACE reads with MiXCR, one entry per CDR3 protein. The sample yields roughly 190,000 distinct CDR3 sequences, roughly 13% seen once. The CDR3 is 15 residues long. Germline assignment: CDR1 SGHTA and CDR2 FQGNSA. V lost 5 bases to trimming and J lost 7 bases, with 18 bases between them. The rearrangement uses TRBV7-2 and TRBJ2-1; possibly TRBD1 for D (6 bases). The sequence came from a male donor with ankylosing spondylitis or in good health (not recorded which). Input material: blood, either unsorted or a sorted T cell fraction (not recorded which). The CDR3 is CASSPGQGTSNEQFF. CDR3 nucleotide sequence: TGTGCCAGCAGCCCAGGGCAGGGGACCTCGAATGAGCAGTTCTTC.